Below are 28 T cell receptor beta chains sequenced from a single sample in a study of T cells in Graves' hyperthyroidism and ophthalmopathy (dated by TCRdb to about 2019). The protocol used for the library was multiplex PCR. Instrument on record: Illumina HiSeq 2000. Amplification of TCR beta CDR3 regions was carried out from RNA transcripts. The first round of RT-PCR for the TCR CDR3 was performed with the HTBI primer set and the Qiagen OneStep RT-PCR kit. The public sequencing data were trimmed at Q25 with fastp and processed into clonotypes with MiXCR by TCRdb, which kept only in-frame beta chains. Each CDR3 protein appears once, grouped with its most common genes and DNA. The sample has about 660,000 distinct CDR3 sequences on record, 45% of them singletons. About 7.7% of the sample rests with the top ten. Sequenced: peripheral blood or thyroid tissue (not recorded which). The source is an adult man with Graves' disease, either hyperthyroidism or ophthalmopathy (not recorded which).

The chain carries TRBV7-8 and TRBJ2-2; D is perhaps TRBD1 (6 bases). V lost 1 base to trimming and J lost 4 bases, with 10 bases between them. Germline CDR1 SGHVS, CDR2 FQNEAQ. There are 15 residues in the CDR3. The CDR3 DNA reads TGTGCCAGCAGCTTAGGGCAGGGGACCACCGGGGAGCTGTTTTTT. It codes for CASSLGQGTTGELFF.

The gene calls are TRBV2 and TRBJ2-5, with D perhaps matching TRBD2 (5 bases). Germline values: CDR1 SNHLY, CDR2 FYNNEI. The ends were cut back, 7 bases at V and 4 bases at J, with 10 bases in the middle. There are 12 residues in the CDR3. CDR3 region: CASNWAGETQYF. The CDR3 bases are TGTGCCAGCAACTGGGCGGGAGAGACCCAGTACTTC.

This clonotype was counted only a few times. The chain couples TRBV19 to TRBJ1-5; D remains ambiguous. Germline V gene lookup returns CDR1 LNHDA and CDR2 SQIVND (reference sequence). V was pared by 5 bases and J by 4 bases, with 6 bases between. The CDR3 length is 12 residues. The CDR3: CASSGTNQPQHF. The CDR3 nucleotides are TGTGCCAGTAGTGGAACAAATCAGCCCCAGCATTTT.

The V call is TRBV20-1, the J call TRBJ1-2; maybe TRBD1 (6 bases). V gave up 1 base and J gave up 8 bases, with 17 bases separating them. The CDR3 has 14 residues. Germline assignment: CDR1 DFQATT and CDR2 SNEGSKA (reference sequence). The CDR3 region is CSARVATGTMGYTF. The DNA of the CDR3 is TGCAGTGCTAGAGTCGCGACAGGAACTATGGGCTACACCTTC.

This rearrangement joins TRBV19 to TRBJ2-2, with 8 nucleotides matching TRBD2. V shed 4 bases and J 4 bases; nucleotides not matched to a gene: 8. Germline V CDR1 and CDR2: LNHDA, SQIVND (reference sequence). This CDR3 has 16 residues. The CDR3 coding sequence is TGTGCCAGTAGTACCGGGACTAGTCGCAGCACCGGGGAGCTGTTTTTT. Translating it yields CASSTGTSRSTGELFF.

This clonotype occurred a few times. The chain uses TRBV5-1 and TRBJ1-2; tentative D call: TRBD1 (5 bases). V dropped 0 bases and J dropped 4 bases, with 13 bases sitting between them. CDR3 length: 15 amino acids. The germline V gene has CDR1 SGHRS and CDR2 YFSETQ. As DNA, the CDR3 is TGCGCCAGCAGCTTGGCCTTGGGGGTTAGCTATGGCTACACCTTC. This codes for CASSLALGVSYGYTF.

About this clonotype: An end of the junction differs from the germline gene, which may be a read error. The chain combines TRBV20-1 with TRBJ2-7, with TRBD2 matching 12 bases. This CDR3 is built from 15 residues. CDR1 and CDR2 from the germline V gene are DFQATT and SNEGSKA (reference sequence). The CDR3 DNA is TGCAGTGCTAGAGATCCGGGACTAGCGGGCTACGAGCAGTGCTTC. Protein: CSARDPGLAGYEQCF.

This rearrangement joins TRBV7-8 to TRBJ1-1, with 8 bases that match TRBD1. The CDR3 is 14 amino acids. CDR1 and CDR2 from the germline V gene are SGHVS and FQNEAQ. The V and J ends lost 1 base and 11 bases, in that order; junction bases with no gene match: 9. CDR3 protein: CASSLDSGGFDAFF. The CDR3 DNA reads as TGTGCCAGCAGCTTAGATTCAGGGGGCTTTGACGCTTTCTTT.

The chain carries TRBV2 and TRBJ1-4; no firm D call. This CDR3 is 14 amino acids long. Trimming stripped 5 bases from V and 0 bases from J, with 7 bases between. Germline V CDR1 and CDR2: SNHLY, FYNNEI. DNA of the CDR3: TGTGCCAGCAGTTACCTGACAACTAATGAAAAACTGTTTTTT. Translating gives CASSYLTTNEKLFF.

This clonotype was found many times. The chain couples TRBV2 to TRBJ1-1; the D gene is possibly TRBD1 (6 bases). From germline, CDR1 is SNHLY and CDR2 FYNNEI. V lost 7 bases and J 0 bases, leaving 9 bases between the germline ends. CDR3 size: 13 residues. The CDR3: CASKRQVNTEAFF. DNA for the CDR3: TGTGCCAGCAAAAGACAGGTGAACACTGAAGCTTTCTTT.

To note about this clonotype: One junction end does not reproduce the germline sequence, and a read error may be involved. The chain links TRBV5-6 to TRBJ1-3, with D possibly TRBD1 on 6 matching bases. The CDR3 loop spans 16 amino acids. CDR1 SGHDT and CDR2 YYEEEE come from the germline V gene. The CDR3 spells CASSLGQGSSGNTMYF. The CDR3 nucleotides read TGTGCCAGCAGCTTGGGCCAGGGGAGCTCTGGAAACACCATGTATTTT.

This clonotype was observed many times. The CDR3 coding sequence is TGTGCCAGCAGCCCTACAGGGGGGCATTCACCCCTCCACTTT. Its protein is CASSPTGGHSPLHF. V usage is TRBV5-6 and J usage is TRBJ1-6; TRBD1 aligns across 8 bases. Germline V gene data show CDR1 as SGHDT and CDR2 as YYEEEE. Losses at the gene ends were 4 bases for V and 8 bases for J; bases not matched to a gene: 5. This CDR3 is 14 amino acids long.

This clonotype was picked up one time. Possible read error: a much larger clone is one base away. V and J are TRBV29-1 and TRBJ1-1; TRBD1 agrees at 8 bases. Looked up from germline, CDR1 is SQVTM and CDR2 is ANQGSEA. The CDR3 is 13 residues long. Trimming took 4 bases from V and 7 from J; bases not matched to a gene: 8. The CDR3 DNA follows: TGCAGCGTTGTAGGCAGGGGGCGGGGTGAAGCTTTCTTT. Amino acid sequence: CSVVGRGRGEAFF.

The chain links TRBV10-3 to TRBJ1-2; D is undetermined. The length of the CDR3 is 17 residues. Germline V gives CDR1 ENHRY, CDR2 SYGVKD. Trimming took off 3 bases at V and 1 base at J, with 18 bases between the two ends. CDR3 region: CAISERVSWTVNYGYTF. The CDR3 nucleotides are TGTGCCATCAGTGAAAGGGTGTCCTGGACGGTTAACTATGGCTACACCTTC.

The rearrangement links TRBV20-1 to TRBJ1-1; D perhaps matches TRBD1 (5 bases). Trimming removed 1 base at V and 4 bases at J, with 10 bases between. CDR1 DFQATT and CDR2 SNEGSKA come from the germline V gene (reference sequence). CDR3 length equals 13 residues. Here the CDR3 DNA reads TGCAGTGCTAGAGTCCCCAGGGCCACTGAAGCTTTCTTT. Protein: CSARVPRATEAFF.

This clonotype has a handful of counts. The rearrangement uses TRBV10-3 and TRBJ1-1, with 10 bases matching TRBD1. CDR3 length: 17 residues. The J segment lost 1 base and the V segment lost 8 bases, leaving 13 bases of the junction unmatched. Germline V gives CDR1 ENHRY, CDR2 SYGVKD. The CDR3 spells CAIGQGVISGWNTEAFF. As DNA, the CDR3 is TGTGCCATCGGACAGGGGGTAATCTCGGGATGGAACACTGAAGCTTTCTTT.

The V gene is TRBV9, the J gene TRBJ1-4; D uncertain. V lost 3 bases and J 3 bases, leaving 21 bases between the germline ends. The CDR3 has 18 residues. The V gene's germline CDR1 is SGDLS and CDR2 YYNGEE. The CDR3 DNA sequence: TGTGCCAGCAGCGCTCACGGAAACAGCCGGGCGGCTAATGAAAAACTGTTTTTT. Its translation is CASSAHGNSRAANEKLFF.

This chain's CDR3 is CASSETENYGYTF. The CDR3 DNA reads TGTGCCAGCAGCGAGACAGAAAACTATGGCTACACCTTC. The chain is built from TRBV7-2 and TRBJ1-2, with a tentative D call TRBD1 (5 bases). V was pared by 5 bases and J by 2 bases, with 9 bases between. The CDR3 totals 13 residues. Germline V gene lookup returns CDR1 SGHTA and CDR2 FQGNSA.

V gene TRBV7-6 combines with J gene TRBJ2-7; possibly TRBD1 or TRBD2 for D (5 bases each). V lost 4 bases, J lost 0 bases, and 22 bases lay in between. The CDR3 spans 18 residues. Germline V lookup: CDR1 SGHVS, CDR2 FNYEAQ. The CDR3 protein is CASSSHNHYGTDSYEQYF. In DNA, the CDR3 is TGTGCCAGCAGCTCCCACAACCATTACGGGACGGACTCCTACGAGCAGTACTTC.

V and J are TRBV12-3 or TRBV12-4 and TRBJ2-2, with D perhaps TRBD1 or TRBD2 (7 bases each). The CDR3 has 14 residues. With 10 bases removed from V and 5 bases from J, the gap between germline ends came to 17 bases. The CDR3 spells CATSGTVRTGELFF. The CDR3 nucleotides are TGTGCCACCAGCGGGACAGTTAGAACCGGGGAGCTGTTTTTT.

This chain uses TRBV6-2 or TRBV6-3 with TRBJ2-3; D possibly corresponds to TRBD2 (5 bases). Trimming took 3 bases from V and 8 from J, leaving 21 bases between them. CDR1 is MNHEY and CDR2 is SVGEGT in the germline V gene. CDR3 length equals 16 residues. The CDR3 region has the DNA TGTGCCAGCAGTTATTCCACCGGGATCAAACGGGGTACGCAGTATTTT. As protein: CASSYSTGIKRGTQYF.

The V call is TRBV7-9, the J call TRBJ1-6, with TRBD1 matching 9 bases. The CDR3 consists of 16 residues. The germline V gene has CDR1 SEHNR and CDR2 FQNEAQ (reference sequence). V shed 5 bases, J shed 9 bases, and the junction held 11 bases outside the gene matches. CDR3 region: CASSPLNRGQGSPLHF. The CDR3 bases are TGTGCCAGCAGCCCACTGAACAGGGGGCAGGGTTCACCCCTCCACTTT.

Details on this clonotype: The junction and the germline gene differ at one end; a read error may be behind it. The CDR3 spells CASSFLAGEPYKQYF. DNA for the CDR3: TGTGCCAGCAGCTTTTTGGCGGGAGAACCCTACAAGCAGTACTTC. The chain couples TRBV7-9 to TRBJ2-7; TRBD2 agrees at 7 bases. This CDR3 spans 15 amino acids. CDR1 is SEHNR and CDR2 is FQNEAQ in the germline V gene (reference sequence).

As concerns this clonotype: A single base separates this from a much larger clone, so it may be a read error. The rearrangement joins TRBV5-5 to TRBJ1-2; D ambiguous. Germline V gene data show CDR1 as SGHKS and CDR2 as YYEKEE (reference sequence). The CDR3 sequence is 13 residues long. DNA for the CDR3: TGTGCCAGCAGCTTCGAGGGCGGCTATGGCCACACCTTC. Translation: CASSFEGGYGHTF.

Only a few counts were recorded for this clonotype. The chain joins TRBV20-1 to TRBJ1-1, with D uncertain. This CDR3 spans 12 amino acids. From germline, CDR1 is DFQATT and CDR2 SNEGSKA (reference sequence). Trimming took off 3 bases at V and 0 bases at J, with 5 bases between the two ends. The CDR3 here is CSASEMNTEAFF. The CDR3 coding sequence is TGCAGTGCTAGTGAGATGAACACTGAAGCTTTCTTT.

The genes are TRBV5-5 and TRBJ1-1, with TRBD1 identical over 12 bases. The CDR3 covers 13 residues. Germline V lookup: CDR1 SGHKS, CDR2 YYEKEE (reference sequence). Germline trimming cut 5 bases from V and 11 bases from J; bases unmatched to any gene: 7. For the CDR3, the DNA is TGTGCCAGCAGGAGTCGGGACAGGGGGCCGGCTTTCTTT. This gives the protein CASRSRDRGPAFF.

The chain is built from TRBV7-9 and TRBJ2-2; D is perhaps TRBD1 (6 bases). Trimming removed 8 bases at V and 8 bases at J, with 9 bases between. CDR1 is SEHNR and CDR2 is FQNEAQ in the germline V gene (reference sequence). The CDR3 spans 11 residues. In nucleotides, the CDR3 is TGTGCCAGCTCCGACAGGGGGGAGCTGTTTTTT. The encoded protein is CASSDRGELFF. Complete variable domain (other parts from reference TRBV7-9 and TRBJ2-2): DTGVSQNPRHKITKRGQNVTFRCDPISEHNRLYWYRQTLGQGPEFLTYFQNEAQLEKSRLLSDRFSAERPKGSFSTLEIQRTEQGDSAMYLCASSDRGELFFGEGSRLTVL.

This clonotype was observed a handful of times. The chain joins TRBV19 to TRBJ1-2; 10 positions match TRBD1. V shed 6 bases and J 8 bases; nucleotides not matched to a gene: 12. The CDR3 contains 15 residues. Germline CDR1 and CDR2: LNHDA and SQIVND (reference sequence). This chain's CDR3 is CASSTTSTGGGGYTF. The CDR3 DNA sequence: TGTGCCAGTAGCACCACCTCGACAGGGGGCGGCGGCTACACCTTC.